These 9 T cell receptor beta chains were all obtained from the same sample, sequenced in a study of T cell responses to AZD1222 COVID-19 vaccine. Here immunoSEQ multiplex PCR was the method, and the copy in TCRdb shows in-frame clones only, minus some. The sample shows 120,000 or so clones, more than 90% of them seen only once. Here the sequenced sample was peripheral blood, taken 28 days after the second AZD1222 dose. The receptors originated from an adult who received the AZD1222 COVID-19 vaccine.

This clone was detected a few times. J is TRBJ2-2 and V is TRBV21-1; the D call TRBD1 from the table was never checked on the DNA. TRBV21-1 is recorded as a pseudogene. This CDR3 contains 15 residues. CDR3 DNA: TGTGCCAGCAGCAAAGGGGGCCGTAAGACCGGGGAGCTGTTTTTT. Its translation is CASSKGGRKTGELFF.

The CDR3 protein is CASSLITSGELFF. DNA for the CDR3: TGTGCCAGCAGTTTAATCACGTCCGGGGAGCTGTTTTTT. The chain couples TRBV6-2 or TRBV6-3 to TRBJ2-2; D unresolved. The germline CDR1 and CDR2 sequences are MNHEY and SVGEGT. CDR3 length: 13 amino acids. Deletions cut 4 bases from V and 6 bases from J, with 9 bases between.

The CDR3 nucleotides read TGTGCCAGCAGTTACTCGTCAAACCCTAACTATGGCTACACCTTC. Translated, it gives CASSYSSNPNYGYTF. This chain links TRBV6-5 with TRBJ1-2; D is uncertain. Trimming pared 0 bases from V and 0 bases from J, leaving 8 bases between. Germline V CDR1 and CDR2: MNHEY, SVGAGI. This CDR3 region has 15 residues.

This clone occurred once. The chain carries TRBV7-9 and TRBJ1-2, with D possibly TRBD1 on 6 matching bases. With 9 bases removed from V and 3 bases from J, the gap between germline ends came to 11 bases. Germline values: CDR1 SEHNR, CDR2 FQNEAQ (reference sequence). The CDR3 totals 12 residues. This chain's CDR3 is CASRRGDYGYTF. In nucleotides, the CDR3 is TGTGCCAGTCGCAGGGGCGACTATGGCTACACCTTC.

The chain has TRBV6-2 or TRBV6-3 and TRBJ2-5, with 7 positions matching TRBD2. The CDR3 spans 20 residues. Trimming at V came to 0 bases and at J to 4 bases, leaving 20 bases not matched to a gene. CDR1 and CDR2 (germline): MNHEY, SVGEGT. The CDR3 region is CASSYSRYRLAALGPETQYF. Here the CDR3 DNA reads TGTGCCAGCAGTTACTCGAGATATCGGCTAGCGGCCCTAGGCCCAGAGACCCAGTACTTC.

The genes are TRBV7-2 and TRBJ1-2; no clear D gene. The CDR3 runs 13 residues. Germline-derived CDR1 and CDR2 are SGHTA and FQGNSA. V was pared by 1 base and J by 8 bases, with 11 bases between. CDR3 region: CASSLVVGGGYTF. CDR3 coding DNA: TGTGCCAGCAGCTTAGTGGTTGGAGGAGGCTACACCTTC. Full variable domain (rest looked up from reference TRBV7-2 and TRBJ1-2): GAGVSQSPSNKVTEKGKDVELRCDPISGHTALYWYRQSLGQGLEFLIYFQGNSAPDKSGLPSDRFSAERTGGSVSTLTIQRTQQEDSAVYLCASSLVVGGGYTFGSGTRLTVV.

The chain uses TRBV5-6 and TRBJ1-2; TRBD1 might be the D (5 bases). Trimming cost V 0 bases and J 3 bases, with 9 bases left between them. The CDR3 covers 14 residues. CDR1 and CDR2 from the germline V gene are SGHDT and YYEEEE. The CDR3 DNA is TGTGCCAGCAGCTTGGCCAGGGCCCACTATGGCTACACCTTC. Amino acids: CASSLARAHYGYTF.

This clone was seen a handful of times. J is TRBJ1-5 and V is TRBV7-8; D possibly corresponds to TRBD1 (5 bases). In germline, CDR1 is SGHVS, CDR2 FQNEAQ. Trimming took off 8 bases at V and 8 bases at J, with 19 bases between the two ends. The CDR3 totals 14 residues. This CDR3 reads CASGPGTTREPQHF. The CDR3 nucleotides are TGTGCCAGCGGTCCAGGGACCACGAGGGAGCCCCAGCATTTT.

This clone was observed once. The chain carries TRBV23-1 and TRBJ1-2, with a possible D match to TRBD1 (5 bases). TRBV23-1 carries the ORF label, with uncertain function. The CDR3 runs 13 residues. V shed 4 bases and J shed 1 base, with 7 bases lying between them. CDR3 sequence (DNA): TGCGCCAGCAGTCTAGACAGTAACTATGGCTACACCTTC. It codes for CASSLDSNYGYTF.